A selection of T cell receptor beta chains follows, all from one sample in a study of OX40 agonist ivuxolimab in advanced cancers. The repertoire was sequenced with immunoSEQ multiplex PCR; TCRdb's copy has only in-frame clones and lacks some. This repertoire shows 55,000 to 80,000 clones, approximately 81% found once; its top ten account for around 2%. The source material was CD4+ or CD8+ T cells sorted from blood, sampled in a trial of the OX40 agonist ivuxolimab. Every receptor here comes from an adult with an advanced solid tumor such as melanoma, head and neck, liver or kidney cancer. The CDR3 runs from the conserved cysteine through the conserved F or W. The order of the fields is clone size, D gene, CDR3 length, V gene, J gene, CDR3 DNA, CDR3 protein. A D gene is named only where the DNA matches it firmly. Clone sizes are given selectively: once, few, many, or a class where the clone is expanded.

>-|-|12|TRBV11-2|TRBJ2-5
TGTGCCAGCAGCTTAGGGCAAGAGACCCAGTACTTC
CASSLGQETQYF
>-|-|15|TRBV5-6|TRBJ1-4
TGTGCCAGCAGCTCCCCGGGGACTTTTAATGAAAAACTGTTTTTT
CASSSPGTFNEKLFF
>once|-|14|TRBV5-4|TRBJ2-7
TGTGCCAGCAGCTTGGGCGCGGCCGGGGACGAGCAGTACTTC
CASSLGAAGDEQYF
>-|-|14|TRBV6-1|TRBJ1-1
TGTGCCAGCAGTCTGGAGGGATTGAACACTGAAGCTTTCTTT
CASSLEGLNTEAFF
>-|-|13|TRBV5-1|TRBJ1-5
TGCGCCAGCAGCTCACAGGGAGGTCAGCCCCAGCATTTT
CASSSQGGQPQHF
>-|TRBD2|17|TRBV6-1|TRBJ2-2
TGTGCCAGCAGTGAAGGCGGACTAGCGGGGGCGGTCGGGGAGCTGTTTTTT
CASSEGGLAGAVGELFF
>-|-|15|TRBV7-6|TRBJ1-1
TGTGCCAGCAGCCCCCGACTCCGACTGGAGGGTGAAGCTTTCTTT
CASSPRLRLEGEAFF
>medium-sized|-|11|TRBV23-1|TRBJ1-1
TGCGCCAGCAGTTGGACGGCGGGAGCTTTCTTT
CASSWTAGAFF
>many|-|13|TRBV19|TRBJ2-1
TGTGCCAGTATGGGAAGGACAATAAATGAGCAGTTCTTC
CASMGRTINEQFF
>-|TRBD1|14|TRBV7-9|TRBJ2-7
TGTGCCAGCAGCTTGGGGACAGGGTCCTACGAGCAGTACTTC
CASSLGTGSYEQYF
>-|-|15|TRBV10-3|TRBJ1-4
TGTGCCATCAGTCGGGGGCTTGAATCAGATGAAAAACTGTTTTTT
CAISRGLESDEKLFF
>-|-|15|TRBV28|TRBJ2-1
TGTGCCAGCAGTTCCTCGTTAAAGGGATACAATGAGCAGTTCTTC
CASSSSLKGYNEQFF
>-|-|13|TRBV10-2|TRBJ1-4
TGCGCCAGCAAAGGAGGCGAAGAGGAAAAACTGTTTTTT
CASKGGEEEKLFF
>-|-|15|TRBV28|TRBJ2-5
TGTGCCAGCAGCCAGGGCGGGGCCAACCAAGAGACCCAGTACTTC
CASSQGGANQETQYF
>-|TRBD2|15|TRBV2|TRBJ2-1
TGTGCCAGCAGTCTCCTAGCGGGGGGTCTGAATGAGCAGTTCTTC
CASSLLAGGLNEQFF
>-|-|12|TRBV28|TRBJ1-2
TGTGCCAGCAGTTTCTTCAACTATGGCTACACCTTC
CASSFFNYGYTF
>-|TRBD1|15|TRBV18|TRBJ1-1
TGTGCCAGCTCTCGACAGGGGAGTTTGAACACTGAAGCTTTCTTT
CASSRQGSLNTEAFF
>-|-|14|TRBV30|TRBJ1-6
TGTGCCTGGAGTCACCTGGGGGGAAATTCACCCCTCCACTTT
CAWSHLGGNSPLHF
>few|-|13|TRBV2|TRBJ1-1
TGTGCCAGCAGTGTTGGCGTCAGATCCGCAACTTTCTTT
CASSVGVRSATFF
>-|TRBD1|15|TRBV11-3|TRBJ2-7
TGTGCCAGCAGCTTAAGCGCCGGACAGGCCTACGAGCAGTACTTC
CASSLSAGQAYEQYF
>-|-|17|TRBV6-1|TRBJ2-3
TGTGCCAGCAGTGAAGCGGGAGGGACAGGAACCACAGATACGCAGTATTTT
CASSEAGGTGTTDTQYF
>-|-|14|TRBV11-2|TRBJ2-5
TGTGCCAGCAGCTTAGGAGTGGGTCTCGGGACCCAGTACTTC
CASSLGVGLGTQYF
>-|TRBD1|14|TRBV2|TRBJ2-5
TGTGCCAGCAGATCTGGACAGGGCGGCGAGACCCAGTACTTC
CASRSGQGGETQYF
>-|-|14|TRBV2|TRBJ2-7
TGTGCCAGCAGCCTTCAGGGGGGGATCTACGAGCAGTACTTC
CASSLQGGIYEQYF
>-|TRBD1|15|TRBV5-5|TRBJ2-7
TGTGCCAGCAGCCAAGCCGGACAGGGGACCTACGAGCAGTACTTC
CASSQAGQGTYEQYF
>-|-|15|TRBV28|TRBJ1-1
TGTGCCAGCAGTTTATTAGGGGAGGCGAGCACTGAAGCTTTCTTT
CASSLLGEASTEAFF
>-|TRBD2|17|TRBV4-1|TRBJ2-7
TGCGCCAGCAGCCAAGATAGGGGGACTAGCGGGAGATACGAGCAGTACTTC
CASSQDRGTSGRYEQYF
>-|-|14|TRBV7-2|TRBJ2-7
TGTGCCAGCAGCTTTGGCCCCGGGTCCTACGAGCAGTACTTC
CASSFGPGSYEQYF